The TCR beta chain described here comes from a study of T cells in Graves' hyperthyroidism and ophthalmopathy. RNA transcripts were the template for amplifying TCR beta CDR3 regions. Primed by the HTBI set, a first-round RT-PCR was run on the TCR CDR3. MiXCR, run by TCRdb on the multiplex PCR reads, gives a single entry per CDR3 protein. The sample shows 450,000 to 500,000 distinct CDR3 sequences, about 22% of them seen only once. The germline V and J ends were trimmed by 5 bases and 5 bases, with 22 bases remaining between them. CDR3 length: 17 amino acids. Germline loops: CDR1 SGHTA, CDR2 FQGNSA. Sequenced sample: blood. The source of this sequence is a woman between 65 and 79 years old with Graves' ophthalmopathy. V and J are TRBV7-2 and TRBJ1-3; perhaps TRBD1 as D (6 bases). The DNA of the CDR3 is TGTGCCAGCAGCGGAGAGGGTACAGGGTACTTAAGAAACACCATATATTTT. Amino acid sequence: CASSGEGTGYLRNTIYF.